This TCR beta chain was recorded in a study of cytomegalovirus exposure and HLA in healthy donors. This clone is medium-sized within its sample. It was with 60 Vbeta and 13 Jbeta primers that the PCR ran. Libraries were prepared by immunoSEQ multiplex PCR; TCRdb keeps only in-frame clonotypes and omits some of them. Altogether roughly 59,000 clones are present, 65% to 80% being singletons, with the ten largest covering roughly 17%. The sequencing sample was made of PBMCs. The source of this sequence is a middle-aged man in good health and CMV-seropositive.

The CDR3 is CATQDRVYSNQPQHF. In nucleotides, the CDR3 is TGTGCCACCCAGGACAGGGTTTATAGCAATCAGCCCCAGCATTTT. The chain combines TRBV6-5 with TRBJ1-5; 8 bases are a match to TRBD1. The CDR3 totals 15 residues. Germline CDR1 is MNHEY and CDR2 is SVGAGI. J lost 0 bases, V lost 10 bases, and 8 bases had no gene match.